Reported below is one T cell receptor (beta chain). The CDR3 extends over 16 amino acids. The germline CDR1 and CDR2 sequences are MGHRA and YSYEKL. V was shortened by 4 bases and J by 0 bases, with 13 bases between the two germline ends. This entry belongs to a study of blood T cell repertoires in COVID-19. On the study more broadly: T cells, B-cell-depleted T cells, or PBMCs provided the cDNA or gDNA that served as material.

Generated by immunoSEQ multiplex PCR, the TCRdb table keeps only in-frame clones and is missing some. In the table there are about 130,000 clones, around 83% of which are singletons. Sequencing was carried out using peripheral blood. The J gene is TRBJ1-5, the V gene TRBV4-1; the D gene is possibly TRBD1 (6 bases). The sequence derives from a man aged 55 to 70 with acute or convalescent COVID-19. This CDR3 reads CASSRGQPYSNQPQHF. The CDR3 nucleotides read TGCGCCAGCAGCCGAGGACAGCCCTATAGCAATCAGCCCCAGCATTTT.